These 25 T cell receptor beta chains came from one sample sequenced in a study of Tregs in tolerant kidney transplant recipients. Data came from immunoSEQ multiplex PCR; TCRdb stores just in-frame clones and leaves some out. The profile shows about 240,000 clones, 80% to 85% of them singletons. Sequencing was carried out using CD4+ T cells from blood. These receptors were collected from a human donor in good health.

This clone has a single count. The chain employs TRBV27 and TRBJ2-7; a possible D gene is TRBD2 (5 bases). The CDR3 covers 13 residues. CDR1 and CDR2 (germline): MNHEY, SMNVEV (reference sequence). Trimming cost V 6 bases and J 6 bases, with 15 bases left between them. The CDR3, as DNA: TGTGCCAGCAGCTCTCCCCCGGGAATCGAGCAGTACTTC. Amino acids: CASSSPPGIEQYF.

The chain couples TRBV6-4 to TRBJ2-1, with 12 bases fitting TRBD2. V lost 5 bases, J lost 6 bases, and 5 bases stayed unmatched. The length of the CDR3 is 15 residues. Germline CDR1 is MRHNA and CDR2 is SNTAGT. In nucleotides, the CDR3 is TGTGCCAGCAGTCGACTAGCGGGGGCCTCCAATGAGCAGTTCTTC. Protein product: CASSRLAGASNEQFF.

The genes are TRBV29-1 and TRBJ2-1, with TRBD2 identical over 9 bases. Germline V gene lookup returns CDR1 SQVTM and CDR2 ANQGSEA. J was trimmed by 1 base and V by 0 bases; bases with no gene match: 4. CDR3 length: 16 residues. This chain's CDR3 is CSVEDYLAGSYNEQFF. Written as DNA, the CDR3 is TGCAGCGTTGAAGATTACCTAGCGGGGTCCTACAATGAGCAGTTCTTC.

The chain uses TRBV7-9 and TRBJ2-1; TRBD2 is a possible D gene (6 bases). V lost 1 base to trimming and J lost 7 bases, with 8 bases between them. Per the germline V gene, CDR1 is SEHNR and CDR2 is FQNEAQ (reference sequence). The CDR3 runs to 13 residues. The CDR3 nucleotides are TGTGCCAGCAGCTTAGGGCTAGCGAATGAGCAGTTCTTC. It is translated as CASSLGLANEQFF.

The chain carries TRBV5-1 and TRBJ2-2, with TRBD2 matching over 13 bases. Per germline, CDR1 SGHRS and CDR2 YFSETQ. V lost 6 bases and J lost 7; bases outside the gene matches: 6. The CDR3 runs 15 residues. CDR3 nucleotides: TGCGCCAGCACCGGACTAGCGGGAGTGGGCGGGGAGCTGTTTTTT. Protein: CASTGLAGVGGELFF. Supplemented by reference TRBV5-1 and TRBJ2-2, the full variable domain reads KAGVTQTPRYLIKTRGQQVTLSCSPISGHRSVSWYQQTPGQGLQFLFEYFSETQRNKGNFPGRFSGRQFSNSRSEMNVSTLELGDSALYLCASTGLAGVGGELFFGEGSRLTVL.

CDR3 loop: CASSRYLGPLGGEAFF. The CDR3 region has the DNA TGTGCCAGCAGCCGATACCTCGGGCCTTTGGGGGGTGAAGCTTTCTTT. This chain uses TRBV14 with TRBJ1-1; a weak D match, TRBD1 (5 bases). The CDR3 is 16 residues long. Trimming took 4 bases from V and 7 from J, leaving 22 bases between them. Germline CDR1 and CDR2: SGHDN and FVKESK.

This clone was seen a handful of times. In the same sample, other DNA sequences code for this CDR3. The CDR3 coding sequence is TGTGCCAGCTCCCCGGGGGTTAATGAAAAACTGTTTTTT. This codes for CASSPGVNEKLFF. The chain is built from TRBV5-5 and TRBJ1-4, with D maybe TRBD1 (5 bases). V shed 7 bases and J shed 4 bases, with 11 bases lying between them. Germline lookup yields CDR1 SGHKS and CDR2 YYEKEE (reference sequence). The CDR3 contains 13 residues.

The V gene is TRBV7-2, the J gene TRBJ1-2, with TRBD1 identical over 10 bases. Unmatched junction bases numbered 0, after V lost 8 bases and J lost 0 bases. This CDR3 has 13 amino acids. Germline V gene sequence: CDR1 SGHTA, CDR2 FQGNSA. The chain's CDR3 is CASGQGANYGYTF. CDR3 bases: TGTGCCAGCGGACAGGGGGCTAACTATGGCTACACCTTC.

This clone was seen more than once but under ten times. The chain carries TRBV5-4 and TRBJ1-6, with D possibly TRBD1 on 6 matching bases. CDR1 SGHNT and CDR2 YYREEE come from the germline V gene (reference sequence). Trimming removed 0 bases at V and 13 bases at J, with 20 bases between. CDR3 length: 16 amino acids. The CDR3 loop reads CASSLARGAGAPPLHF. For the CDR3, the DNA is TGTGCCAGCAGCTTGGCCAGGGGTGCAGGGGCGCCCCCCCTCCACTTT.

This clone was counted only a few times. The chain has TRBV30 and TRBJ2-4; the match to TRBD1 covers 9 bases. The length of the CDR3 is 18 residues. V trimming: 4 bases; J trimming: 2 bases; junction bases outside the gene matches: 15. Germline V gene sequence: CDR1 GTSNPN, CDR2 SVGIG (reference sequence). For the CDR3, the DNA is TGTGCCTGGATTGAGTTGGACAGGGGTTGGGGAACCAAAAACATTCAGTACTTC. Translating it yields CAWIELDRGWGTKNIQYF.

The V and J genes are TRBV30 and TRBJ2-7; TRBD2 is a possible D gene (7 bases). Germline CDR1 GTSNPN, CDR2 SVGIG (reference sequence). The V gene lost 3 bases and the J gene lost 1 base, with 13 bases spanning the gap. The CDR3 is 14 amino acids. This CDR3 is CAWRRGPSSYEQYF. CDR3 nucleotides: TGTGCCTGGAGGCGGGGGCCGAGTTCCTACGAGCAGTACTTC.

This chain uses TRBV10-3 with TRBJ2-3; 15 nucleotides line up with TRBD2. CDR3 length: 15 amino acids. V lost 5 bases to trimming and J lost 6 bases; unmatched junction nucleotides: 3. The germline CDR1 and CDR2 sequences are ENHRY and SYGVKD. For the CDR3, the DNA is TGTGCCATCAGTCGGACTAGCGGGGGGGAGGATACGCAGTATTTT. It translates to CAISRTSGGEDTQYF.

The chain couples TRBV2 to TRBJ1-6; D is possibly TRBD1 (5 bases). Trimming took 1 base from V and 6 from J, leaving 7 bases between them. CDR1 is SNHLY, CDR2 FYNNEI, per germline. The CDR3 length is 14 residues. CDR3 residues: CASSEGGSNSPLHF. CDR3 coding DNA: TGTGCCAGCAGTGAAGGGGGGAGTAATTCACCCCTCCACTTT.

The chain couples TRBV29-1 to TRBJ1-2, with a weak D call TRBD1 (6 bases). Trimming stripped 4 bases from V and 6 bases from J, with 12 bases between. From germline, CDR1 is SQVTM and CDR2 ANQGSEA. This CDR3 spans 12 amino acids. The chain's CDR3 is CSVGQGMDGYTF. The CDR3 DNA reads as TGCAGCGTTGGTCAGGGGATGGATGGCTACACCTTC.

The chain recombines TRBV9 with TRBJ1-1, with 8 bases fitting TRBD1. The CDR3 runs to 15 residues. Losses at the gene ends were 3 bases for V and 6 bases for J; bases not matched to a gene: 10. Per germline, CDR1 SGDLS and CDR2 YYNGEE. CDR3 sequence: CASSGQGRGIAEAFF. CDR3 nucleotides: TGTGCCAGCAGCGGACAGGGGCGGGGGATCGCTGAAGCTTTCTTT.

This clone was observed once. The chain combines TRBV9 with TRBJ2-1; TRBD2 matches at 7 bases. The germline V gene encodes CDR1 SGDLS and CDR2 YYNGEE. The CDR3 has 18 residues. V shed 0 bases, J shed 0 bases, and the junction held 9 bases outside the gene matches. The CDR3 protein is CASSVDFLAVSSYNEQFF. In nucleotides, the CDR3 is TGTGCCAGCAGCGTAGATTTTCTAGCGGTCAGCTCCTACAATGAGCAGTTCTTC.

This sequence joins TRBV6-5 and TRBJ1-2; D gene uncertain. Trimming stripped 2 bases from V and 0 bases from J, with 13 bases between. This CDR3 is 16 amino acids long. Looked up from germline, CDR1 is MNHEY and CDR2 is SVGAGI. The CDR3 loop reads CASSYAATPANYGYTF. Here the CDR3 DNA reads TGTGCCAGCAGTTACGCGGCAACACCCGCTAACTATGGCTACACCTTC.

This clone was picked up a small number of times. The chain uses TRBV7-6 and TRBJ2-1; 11 bases line up with TRBD2. Germline V gene lookup returns CDR1 SGHVS and CDR2 FNYEAQ. The CDR3 sequence is 18 residues long. After removal of 2 bases from V and 0 bases from J, the junction contained 6 bases not matched to a gene. The CDR3 coding sequence is TGTGCCAGCAGCTTATCTAGCGGGAGGCCTAGCTCCTACAATGAGCAGTTCTTC. This translates into CASSLSSGRPSSYNEQFF.

The V and J genes are TRBV6-5 and TRBJ1-2, with 8 nucleotides matching TRBD1. Germline-derived CDR1 and CDR2 are MNHEY and SVGAGI. V lost 5 bases, J lost 4 bases, and 6 bases stayed unmatched. The CDR3 is 14 residues long. The CDR3 nucleotides are TGTGCCAGCAGTCTGACCACAGGGGGCTATGGCTACACCTTC. Residues: CASSLTTGGYGYTF.

The chain couples TRBV18 to TRBJ1-1, with a tentative D call TRBD1 (6 bases). Looked up from germline, CDR1 is KGHSH and CDR2 is LQKENI. The CDR3 loop spans 13 amino acids. Trimming stripped 5 bases from V and 1 base from J, with 8 bases between. The CDR3 spells CASSRTENTEAFF. The DNA for the CDR3 is TGTGCCAGCTCAAGGACAGAGAACACTGAAGCTTTCTTT.

The chain couples TRBV6-6 to TRBJ1-6; 7 bases are shared with TRBD1. J was trimmed by 7 bases and V by 6 bases; bases with no gene match: 6. CDR3 length equals 14 residues. Per germline, CDR1 MNHNY and CDR2 SVGAGI (reference sequence). The CDR3 DNA follows: TGTGCCAGCAGCATTCAGGGGGGGAATTCACCCCTCCACTTT. As protein: CASSIQGGNSPLHF.

The count of this clone is one. The chain uses TRBV9 and TRBJ2-7; 11 nucleotides line up with TRBD2. This CDR3 has 15 amino acids. Losses at the gene ends were 2 bases for V and 0 bases for J; bases not matched to a gene: 1. CDR1 and CDR2 from the germline V gene are SGDLS and YYNGEE. The CDR3 protein is CASSVGTSGSYEQYF. The CDR3 nucleotides are TGTGCCAGCAGCGTCGGGACTAGCGGCTCCTACGAGCAGTACTTC.

This chain joins TRBV2 and TRBJ2-5; tentatively, D is TRBD2 (6 bases). The CDR3 runs 14 residues. Trimming took off 1 base at V and 1 base at J, with 7 bases between the two ends. Germline loops: CDR1 SNHLY, CDR2 FYNNEI. This chain's CDR3 is CASSEVAVQETQYF. As DNA, the CDR3 is TGTGCCAGCAGTGAAGTAGCGGTCCAAGAGACCCAGTACTTC.

The chain uses TRBV4-1 and TRBJ2-3, with 7 bases fitting TRBD1. V lost 0 bases to trimming and J lost 0 bases; unmatched junction nucleotides: 9. Germline loops: CDR1 MGHRA, CDR2 YSYEKL. The CDR3 sequence is 18 residues long. The CDR3 coding sequence is TGCGCCAGCAGCCAAGATAGGCCCACAGGGGCTAGCACAGATACGCAGTATTTT. This codes for CASSQDRPTGASTDTQYF.

This chain links TRBV13 with TRBJ1-5; D is possibly TRBD1 (6 bases). CDR3 length: 13 residues. V gave up 2 bases and J gave up 5 bases, with 7 bases separating them. Germline CDR1 PRHDT, CDR2 FYEKMQ (reference sequence). CDR3 loop: CASSLNRDQPQHF. CDR3 nucleotide sequence: TGTGCCAGCAGCTTAAACAGGGATCAGCCCCAGCATTTT.